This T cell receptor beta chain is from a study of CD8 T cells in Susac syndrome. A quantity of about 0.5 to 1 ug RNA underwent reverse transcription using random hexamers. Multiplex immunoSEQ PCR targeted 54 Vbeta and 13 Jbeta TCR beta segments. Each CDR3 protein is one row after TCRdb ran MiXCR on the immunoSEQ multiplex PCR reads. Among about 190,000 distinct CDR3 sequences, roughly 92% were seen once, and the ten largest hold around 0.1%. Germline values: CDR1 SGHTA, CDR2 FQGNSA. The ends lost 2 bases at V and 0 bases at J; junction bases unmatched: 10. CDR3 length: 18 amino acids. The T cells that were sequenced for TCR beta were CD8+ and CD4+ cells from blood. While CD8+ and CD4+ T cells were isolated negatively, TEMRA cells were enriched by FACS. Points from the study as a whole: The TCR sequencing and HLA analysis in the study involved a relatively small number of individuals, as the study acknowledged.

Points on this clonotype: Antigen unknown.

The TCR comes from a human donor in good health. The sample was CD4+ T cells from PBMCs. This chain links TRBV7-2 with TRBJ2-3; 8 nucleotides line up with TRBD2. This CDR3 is CASSLTVSGGLSTDTQYF. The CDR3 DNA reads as TGTGCCAGCAGCTTAACCGTATCGGGGGGGCTTAGCACAGATACGCAGTATTTT.